Given below is one TCR beta chain in context. Its antigen is undetermined. The CDR3 is made up of 11 amino acids. Germline CDR1 reads SEHNR; CDR2 reads FQNEAQ (reference sequence). Losses at the gene ends were 5 bases for V and 11 bases for J; bases not matched to a gene: 3. The time point denotes: patch test 3, about 24 weeks after DPC sensitization. Treatment in this sample: therapeutic diphenylcyclopropenone sensitization with weekly scalp DPC. The data were obtained in a study of human T cells and chemical hapten exposure. One entry per CDR3 protein results from TCRdb running MiXCR on the RACE reads. In the table there are some 180,000 distinct CDR3 sequences, 20% to 25% of which are singletons. Overall study findings and caveats: Donors' alopecia may make their immune response differ from healthy people's.

This rearrangement joins TRBV7-9 to TRBJ2-5; 9 bases line up with TRBD2. Here the sequenced sample was whole blood, taken in connection with sensitization to the hapten diphenylcyclopropenone (DPC). The TCR was taken from a woman in her thirties or forties with alopecia areata. Some clones in this sample may be carry-over from other donors' samples. In DNA form, the CDR3 reads TGTGCCAGCAGCCGGGGACTAGCACAGTACTTC. The encoded protein is CASSRGLAQYF.